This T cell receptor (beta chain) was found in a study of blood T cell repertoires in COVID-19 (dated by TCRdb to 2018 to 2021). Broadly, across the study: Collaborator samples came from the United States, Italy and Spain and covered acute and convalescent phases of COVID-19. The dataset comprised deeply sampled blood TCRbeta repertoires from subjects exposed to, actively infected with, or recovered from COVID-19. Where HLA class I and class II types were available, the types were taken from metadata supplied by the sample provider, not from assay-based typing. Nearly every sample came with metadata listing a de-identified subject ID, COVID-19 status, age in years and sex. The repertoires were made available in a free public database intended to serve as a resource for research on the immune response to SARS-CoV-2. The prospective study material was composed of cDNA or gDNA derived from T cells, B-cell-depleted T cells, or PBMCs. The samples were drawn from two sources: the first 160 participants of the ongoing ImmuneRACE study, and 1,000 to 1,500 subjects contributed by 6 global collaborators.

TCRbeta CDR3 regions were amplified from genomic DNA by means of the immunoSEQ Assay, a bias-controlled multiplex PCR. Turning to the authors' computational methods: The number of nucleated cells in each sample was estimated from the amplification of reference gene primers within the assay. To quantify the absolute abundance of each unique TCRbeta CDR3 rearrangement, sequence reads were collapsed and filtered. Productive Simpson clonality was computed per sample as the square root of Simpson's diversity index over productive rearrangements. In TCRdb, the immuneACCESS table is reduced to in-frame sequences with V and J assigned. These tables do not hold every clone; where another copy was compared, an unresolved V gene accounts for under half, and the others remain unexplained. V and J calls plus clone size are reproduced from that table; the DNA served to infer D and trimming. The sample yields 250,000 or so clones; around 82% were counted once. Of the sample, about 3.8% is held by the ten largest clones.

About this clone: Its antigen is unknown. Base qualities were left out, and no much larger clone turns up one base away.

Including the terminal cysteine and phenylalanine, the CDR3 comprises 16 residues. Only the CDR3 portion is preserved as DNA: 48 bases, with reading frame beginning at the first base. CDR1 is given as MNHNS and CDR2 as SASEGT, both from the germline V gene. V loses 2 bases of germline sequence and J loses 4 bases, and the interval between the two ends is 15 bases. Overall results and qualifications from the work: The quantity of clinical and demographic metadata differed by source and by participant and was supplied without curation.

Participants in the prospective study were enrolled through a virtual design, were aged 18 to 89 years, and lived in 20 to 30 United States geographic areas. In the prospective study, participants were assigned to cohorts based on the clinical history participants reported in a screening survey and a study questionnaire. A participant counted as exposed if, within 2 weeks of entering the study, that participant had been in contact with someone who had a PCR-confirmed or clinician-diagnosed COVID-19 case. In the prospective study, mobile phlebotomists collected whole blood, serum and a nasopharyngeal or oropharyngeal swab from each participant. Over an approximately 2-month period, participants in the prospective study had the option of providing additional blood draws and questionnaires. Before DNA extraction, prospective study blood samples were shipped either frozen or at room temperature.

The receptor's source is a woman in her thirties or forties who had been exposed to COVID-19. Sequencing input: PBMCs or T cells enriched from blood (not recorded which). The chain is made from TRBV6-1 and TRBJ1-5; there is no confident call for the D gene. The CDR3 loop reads CASSEIGAPGNQPQHF. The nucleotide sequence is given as TGTGCCAGCAGTGAAATCGGAGCCCCCGGGAATCAGCCCCAGCATTTT.